This T cell receptor beta chain was observed in a study of regulatory and conventional T cells in RAG deficiency. Overall study findings and caveats: Shannon entropy was markedly lower and Simpson indices higher in RAG-deficient patients than control T-cell subsets. Sorted Omenn CD25-high CD127-low cells may not be bona fide Tregs. Patient subsets had shorter CDR3s; Omenn Treg-Tconv overlap exceeded 80%.

Method: immunoSEQ multiplex PCR; TCRdb's copy keeps in-frame clones and lacks some. The sample shows almost 35,000 clones, around 76% of them seen only once. The CDR3 extends over 13 amino acids. With V trimmed by 6 bases and J by 5 bases, 5 bases remained unmatched. Germline CDR1 reads SGHDN; CDR2 reads FVKESK. As for this clone: Antigen unknown.

Conventional CD4+ T cells were sorted from blood as CD25-low CD127-high cells. The same specimen was also included in a second study, on regulatory T cells. That source notes: Amplification used 52 TRBV primers and 13 TRBJ primers.

The sequence was collected from a human donor in good health. This rearrangement joins TRBV14 to TRBJ2-5; TRBD1 matches 8 bases. Sequencing was carried out using CD4+ effector T cells sorted from blood. The CDR3 region has the DNA TGTGCCAGCAGACAAACAGGGGGGGAGACCCAGTACTTC. Residues: CASRQTGGETQYF. Complete variable domain (other parts from reference TRBV14 and TRBJ2-5): EAGVTQFPSHSVIEKGQTVTLRCDPISGHDNLYWYRRVMGKEIKFLLHFVKESKQDESGMPNNRFLAERTGGTYSTLKVQPAELEDSGVYFCASRQTGGETQYFGPGTRLLVL.